A selection of T cell receptor beta chains follows, all from one sample in a study of T cell responses to AZD1222 COVID-19 vaccine. Profiled with immunoSEQ multiplex PCR; TCRdb holds only in-frame clones, not every one. The table records about 120,000 clones, 80% to 90% of them present only once. The sequenced sample was peripheral blood, obtained on day 0 of AZD1222 vaccination. All receptors derive from an adult in good health. The CDR3 runs from the conserved cysteine through the conserved F or W. The D gene is left open where the match is weak. Clone size, where shown, is once, few, many, or a class for clones that have expanded.

CDR3 DNA: TGTGCCGGAAATGGACAGGGCTACGAGCAGTACTTC; CDR3 protein: CAGNGQGYEQYF; J gene: TRBJ2-7; D gene: TRBD1; clone size: NA; V gene: TRBV2
CDR3 DNA: TGCGCCAGCAGCCAAATGGACAGGGGCTTTGGTGAAGCTTTCTTT; CDR3 protein: CASSQMDRGFGEAFF; J gene: TRBJ1-1; D gene: TRBD1; clone size: NA; V gene: TRBV4-1
CDR3 DNA: TGTGCCAGCAGCTTTCTCACGTTAGACTTCCACCCTCTCGAGCAGTACTTC; CDR3 protein: CASSFLTLDFHPLEQYF; J gene: TRBJ2-7; D gene: NA; clone size: NA; V gene: TRBV7-9
CDR3 DNA: TGTGCCAGCAGCACACCGACAGGGCACTATGGCTACACCTTC; CDR3 protein: CASSTPTGHYGYTF; J gene: TRBJ1-2; D gene: TRBD1; clone size: NA; V gene: TRBV5-4
CDR3 DNA: TGTGCCAGCAGCCTCGTGGGGGGTATAAGAGAGACCCAGTACTTC; CDR3 protein: CASSLVGGIRETQYF; J gene: TRBJ2-5; D gene: NA; clone size: once; V gene: TRBV14
CDR3 DNA: TGTGCCACCAGCAGAGACAGGGTAAATGAGCAGTTCTTC; CDR3 protein: CATSRDRVNEQFF; J gene: TRBJ2-1; D gene: NA; clone size: NA; V gene: TRBV15
CDR3 DNA: TGTGCCAGCAGCAAAGTTCAAGCGGTTAGCACAGATACGCAGTATTTT; CDR3 protein: CASSKVQAVSTDTQYF; J gene: TRBJ2-3; D gene: NA; clone size: NA; V gene: TRBV21-1
CDR3 DNA: TGTGCCAGCAGTTTTGTAGCGGGCACAGATACGCAGTATTTT; CDR3 protein: CASSFVAGTDTQYF; J gene: TRBJ2-3; D gene: NA; clone size: NA; V gene: TRBV28
CDR3 DNA: TGTGCCAGCAGCCAAGATCTGGCCGGGGAGCAGTACTTC; CDR3 protein: CASSQDLAGEQYF; J gene: TRBJ2-7; D gene: NA; clone size: NA; V gene: TRBV14
CDR3 DNA: TGTGCCAGCAGCTTGGATAACTATGGCTACACCTTC; CDR3 protein: CASSLDNYGYTF; J gene: TRBJ1-2; D gene: NA; clone size: NA; V gene: TRBV5-4
CDR3 DNA: TGTGCCAGCAGCCATACGGGAGGGCCGGTTAATGAGCAGTTCTTC; CDR3 protein: CASSHTGGPVNEQFF; J gene: TRBJ2-1; D gene: TRBD2; clone size: NA; V gene: TRBV3-1/TRBV3-2
CDR3 DNA: TGTGCCAGCAGCTTAAAGGGGACCTCCTACGAGCAGTACTTC; CDR3 protein: CASSLKGTSYEQYF; J gene: TRBJ2-7; D gene: NA; clone size: NA; V gene: TRBV5-6
CDR3 DNA: TGTGCCAGCAGGGGGGCGGTAAATGAGCAGTTCTTC; CDR3 protein: CASRGAVNEQFF; J gene: TRBJ2-1; D gene: NA; clone size: NA; V gene: TRBV27
CDR3 DNA: TGTGCCAGCAGCCGCTGGGACAGCAACTATGGCTACACCTTC; CDR3 protein: CASSRWDSNYGYTF; J gene: TRBJ1-2; D gene: TRBD1; clone size: NA; V gene: TRBV7-2
CDR3 DNA: TGTGCCACCAGCAGAGGTCGGACAGGGAATTCACCCCTCCACTTT; CDR3 protein: CATSRGRTGNSPLHF; J gene: TRBJ1-6; D gene: TRBD1; clone size: NA; V gene: TRBV15
CDR3 DNA: TGCAGCGTTGACAGGTCCTACAATGAGCAGTTCTTC; CDR3 protein: CSVDRSYNEQFF; J gene: TRBJ2-1; D gene: NA; clone size: NA; V gene: TRBV29-1
CDR3 DNA: TGTGCCAGCAGTTTCGAGGACAGGGTTCCCAACGAGCAGTACTTC; CDR3 protein: CASSFEDRVPNEQYF; J gene: TRBJ2-7; D gene: TRBD1; clone size: NA; V gene: TRBV28
CDR3 DNA: TGCGCCAGCAGCCAAGATCGGGACTCCCCTAGGGGTAATGAGCAGTTCTTC; CDR3 protein: CASSQDRDSPRGNEQFF; J gene: TRBJ2-1; D gene: NA; clone size: NA; V gene: TRBV4-1
CDR3 DNA: TGTGCCAGCAGTCCCCAGGGGGCGCCGACAGATACGCAGTATTTT; CDR3 protein: CASSPQGAPTDTQYF; J gene: TRBJ2-3; D gene: TRBD1; clone size: once; V gene: TRBV2
CDR3 DNA: TGTGCCAGCAGACGTGGGCGGGGATCCAATCAGCCCCAGCATTTT; CDR3 protein: CASRRGRGSNQPQHF; J gene: TRBJ1-5; D gene: NA; clone size: NA; V gene: TRBV28
CDR3 DNA: TGTGCCAGCAGCCCGGACAGAACCTACTACGAGCAGTACTTC; CDR3 protein: CASSPDRTYYEQYF; J gene: TRBJ2-7; D gene: NA; clone size: NA; V gene: TRBV2
CDR3 DNA: TGTGCCAGCAGCTACGATACAGATACGCAGTATTTT; CDR3 protein: CASSYDTDTQYF; J gene: TRBJ2-3; D gene: NA; clone size: NA; V gene: TRBV7-3
CDR3 DNA: TGTGCCAGCAGTGATTACAGGGGTTCTAGGGGCTACACCTTC; CDR3 protein: CASSDYRGSRGYTF; J gene: TRBJ1-2; D gene: TRBD1; clone size: NA; V gene: TRBV6-1
CDR3 DNA: TGCGCCAGCAGCTTGGATATGACAGGAGAGCAGTTCTTC; CDR3 protein: CASSLDMTGEQFF; J gene: TRBJ2-1; D gene: NA; clone size: once; V gene: TRBV5-1
CDR3 DNA: TGTGCCAGCAGCTTGGCCAATCGAGAACGGGCGGAGCTGTTTTTT; CDR3 protein: CASSLANRERAELFF; J gene: TRBJ2-2; D gene: NA; clone size: NA; V gene: TRBV5-4
CDR3 DNA: TGTGCCAGCAGGGAAATAGGCACTGAAGCTTTCTTT; CDR3 protein: CASREIGTEAFF; J gene: TRBJ1-1; D gene: NA; clone size: NA; V gene: TRBV28
CDR3 DNA: TGTGCCAGCAGCTTGGCCGGGGGAGCTGTCGGAAACACCATATATTTT; CDR3 protein: CASSLAGGAVGNTIYF; J gene: TRBJ1-3; D gene: NA; clone size: NA; V gene: TRBV5-4
CDR3 DNA: TGTGCCAGCCCCGAAGGGGGGAACACTGAAGCTTTCTTT; CDR3 protein: CASPEGGNTEAFF; J gene: TRBJ1-1; D gene: NA; clone size: NA; V gene: TRBV18
CDR3 DNA: TGTGCCAGCAGCTTCCGGCTGGGTTTATCTAGCGCGGGGTACAATGAGCAGTTCTTC; CDR3 protein: CASSFRLGLSSAGYNEQFF; J gene: TRBJ2-1; D gene: NA; clone size: NA; V gene: TRBV6-2/TRBV6-3
CDR3 DNA: TGTGCCAGCACCCGAGGCGCGGGAGGCGCTTTCGAGCAGTACTTC; CDR3 protein: CASTRGAGGAFEQYF; J gene: TRBJ2-7; D gene: TRBD2; clone size: once; V gene: TRBV9